This T cell receptor beta chain was documented in a study of blood T cell repertoires in COVID-19. Study-wide background: The analysed material was cDNA or gDNA that came from T cells, B-cell-depleted T cells, or PBMCs.

Germline V lookup: CDR1 MDHEN, CDR2 SYDVKM. The CDR3 is 13 residues long. Trimming stripped 8 bases from V and 1 base from J, with 9 bases between. Per the original data handling: Amplification from reference gene primers served as the basis for estimated nucleated cell counts. Profiled with immunoSEQ multiplex PCR; TCRdb holds only in-frame clones, not every one. V and J calls and clone size come straight from that table; D and trimming were deduced from the DNA. The sample holds about 290,000 clones; 85% are singletons and the top ten take around 4.5%. The receptor comes from a woman in her fifties or sixties with active or convalescent COVID-19. The sequenced sample was peripheral blood. The rearrangement joins TRBV28 to TRBJ2-1, with D possibly matching TRBD2 (6 bases). The CDR3 here is CASSGDSYNEQFF. The DNA of the CDR3 is TGTGCCAGCTCGGGGGATTCCTACAATGAGCAGTTCTTC.